This T cell receptor (beta chain) was documented in a study of identical twins. Study-wide results and limits: Twins' excess sharing was less marked for out-of-frame beta sequences. There was more out-of-frame TCR alpha sharing in monozygotic twins than models estimated.

In regard to this clonotype: As yet, its antigen is unknown.

CDR3 length: 16 residues. Losses at the gene ends were 1 base for V and 5 bases for J; bases not matched to a gene: 7. Germline V gene sequence: CDR1 MNHEY, CDR2 SVGAGI. TCRdb re-called the 5' RACE reads with MiXCR, one entry per CDR3 protein. The sample holds about 890,000 distinct CDR3 sequences, roughly 12% seen once. The data also belong to a second study, concerning yellow fever vaccine responses in identical twins.

The chain couples TRBV6-5 to TRBJ2-4; TRBD1 aligns across 8 bases. The sample consisted of PBMCs. This clonotype originated in a woman between 18 and 29 years old in good health. CDR3 nucleotide sequence: TGTGCCAGCAGTTACTGGCAGGGGGCGAAGCAAAACATTCAGTACTTC. This encodes CASSYWQGAKQNIQYF.